A single sample is the source of the 16 T cell receptor beta chains below, sequenced in a study of cytomegalovirus exposure and HLA in healthy donors. TCRdb's table, derived via immunoSEQ multiplex PCR, lists solely in-frame clones and lacks some. The top ten clones hold roughly 1.1% of a sample with around 300,000 clones, roughly nine tenths of them seen once. Sequencing input: PBMCs. All receptors come from a woman in her twenties or thirties in good health and CMV-seropositive.

In this sample, this clone turned up a few times. CDR3 in amino acids: CSADQPQHF. The CDR3 DNA reads TGCAGCGCTGATCAGCCCCAGCATTTT. The chain is built from TRBV29-1 and TRBJ1-5; D ambiguous. The V gene lost 7 bases and the J gene lost 5 bases, with 3 bases spanning the gap. CDR1 is SQVTM and CDR2 is ANQGSEA in the germline V gene. This CDR3 region has 9 residues. The full variable domain, its missing parts supplied by reference TRBV29-1 and TRBJ1-5, is SAVISQKPSRDICQRGTSLTIQCQVDSQVTMMFWYRQQPGQSLTLIATANQGSEATYESGFVIDKFPISRPNLTFSTLTVSNMSPEDSSIYLCSADQPQHFGDGTRLSIL.

The V and J genes are TRBV11-2 and TRBJ2-2; no clear D. The CDR3 sequence is 15 residues long. The germline gives CDR1 SGHAT, CDR2 FQNNGV. The V gene lost 0 bases and the J gene lost 4 bases, with 9 bases spanning the gap. CDR3 protein: CASSLDHGPTGELFF. Written as DNA, the CDR3 is TGTGCCAGCAGCTTAGATCACGGTCCCACCGGGGAGCTGTTTTTT.

In DNA, the CDR3 is TGTGCCAGCAGCTTAGTTACTAGCTATGAAAACATTCAGTACTTC. This encodes CASSLVTSYENIQYF. The gene calls are TRBV7-8 and TRBJ2-4; perhaps TRBD2 as D (6 bases). The length of the CDR3 is 15 residues. Germline V gene data show CDR1 as SGHVS and CDR2 as FQNEAQ. V was cut by 1 base and J by 5 bases, with 12 bases left in between.

This chain joins TRBV27 and TRBJ1-2; 8 bases are a match to TRBD1. The CDR3 covers 16 residues. With 0 bases clipped from V and 7 bases from J, the junction kept 10 bases outside the gene matches. CDR1 and CDR2 (germline): MNHEY, SMNVEV (reference sequence). Written as DNA, the CDR3 is TGTGCCAGCAGTTTATCCCCCGGGCTCGGACAGGGTGGCTACACCTTC. This encodes CASSLSPGLGQGGYTF.

This CDR3 reads CASSQERGNGYTF. The CDR3 DNA reads as TGCGCCAGCAGCCAAGAACGAGGGAATGGCTACACCTTC. The J gene is TRBJ1-2, the V gene TRBV4-3; D is unclear. This CDR3 region has 13 residues. The V end lost 0 bases, the J end lost 6 bases, and 8 bases lay between the germline ends. From germline, CDR1 is LGHNA and CDR2 YSLEER.

The chain is built from TRBV18 and TRBJ2-7; D is unclear. The germline V gene encodes CDR1 KGHSH and CDR2 LQKENI. V gave up 3 bases and J gave up 3 bases, with 0 bases separating them. This CDR3 comprises 10 residues. The CDR3 region is CASSPYEQYF. The CDR3 nucleotides are TGTGCCAGCTCACCCTACGAGCAGTACTTC. Supplemented by reference TRBV18 and TRBJ2-7, the full variable domain reads NAGVMQNPRHLVRRRGQEARLRCSPMKGHSHVYWYRQLPEEGLKFMVYLQKENIIDESGMPKERFSAEFPKEGPSILRIQQVVRGDSAAYFCASSPYEQYFGPGTRLTVT.

This chain uses TRBV5-4 with TRBJ1-2, with D uncertain. Deletions cut 0 bases from V and 4 bases from J, with 10 bases between. CDR3 length: 14 amino acids. In germline, CDR1 is SGHNT, CDR2 YYREEE (reference sequence). The CDR3 spells CASSLEYGVYGYTF. CDR3 sequence (DNA): TGTGCCAGCAGCTTGGAGTACGGGGTCTATGGCTACACCTTC. Using reference TRBV5-4 and TRBJ1-2 for the parts outside the CDR3, the full variable domain is ETGVTQSPTHLIKTRGQQVTLRCSSQSGHNTVSWYQQALGQGPQFIFQYYREEENGRGNFPPRFSGLQFPNYSSELNVNALELDDSALYLCASSLEYGVYGYTFGSGTRLTVV.

V is TRBV28 and J is TRBJ2-7; the D gene is possibly TRBD2 (6 bases). CDR3 length: 13 amino acids. V was cut by 7 bases and J by 3 bases, with 13 bases left in between. CDR1 is MDHEN, CDR2 SYDVKM, per germline. The CDR3 here is CASTPGRYYEQYF. CDR3 DNA sequence: TGTGCCAGCACCCCTGGGAGGTACTACGAGCAGTACTTC.

This clone came up a few times. The V gene is TRBV28, the J gene TRBJ2-7; 9 bases are shared with TRBD2. Per germline, CDR1 MDHEN and CDR2 SYDVKM. V gave up 7 bases and J gave up 3 bases; unmatched junction bases: 4. The length of the CDR3 is 13 residues. CDR3 nucleotides: TGTGCCAGCAAAGGAGCGGGGGGCTACGAGCAGTACTTC. Translated: CASKGAGGYEQYF.

The V call is TRBV30, the J call TRBJ1-2; TRBD1 is a possible D gene (5 bases). This CDR3 is 13 amino acids long. Between the trimmed V and J ends, which lost 4 bases and 8 bases, there was a span of 17 bases. CDR1 and CDR2 (germline): GTSNPN, SVGIG (reference sequence). CDR3 in amino acids: CAWKWGGGYGYTF. Here the CDR3 DNA reads TGTGCCTGGAAGTGGGGCGGCGGGTACGGCTACACCTTC.

The rearrangement joins TRBV7-7 to TRBJ2-7, with TRBD2 identical over 12 bases. The length of the CDR3 is 16 residues. Trimming at V came to 5 bases and at J to 6 bases, leaving 11 bases not matched to a gene. CDR1 SSHAT and CDR2 FNYEAQ come from the germline V gene (reference sequence). Written as DNA, the CDR3 is TGTGCCAGCAGCCCCCTAGCGGGAGGGCCATCGACCGAGCAGTACTTC. It is translated as CASSPLAGGPSTEQYF.

The chain is built from TRBV7-9 and TRBJ1-5; TRBD1 aligns across 11 bases. After removal of 6 bases from V and 0 bases from J, the junction contained 7 bases not matched to a gene. The CDR3 runs 17 residues. Germline V gene sequence: CDR1 SEHNR, CDR2 FQNEAQ (reference sequence). This chain's CDR3 is CASSSGQGEGSNQPQHF. The CDR3 coding sequence is TGTGCCAGCAGTTCGGGACAGGGGGAGGGTAGCAATCAGCCCCAGCATTTT.

A single count supports this clone. This chain joins TRBV11-3 and TRBJ2-3; 10 bases line up with TRBD2. Losses at the gene ends were 5 bases for V and 0 bases for J; bases not matched to a gene: 5. The CDR3 has 16 residues. Per germline, CDR1 SGHNT and CDR2 YENEEA. CDR3 residues: CASSSGLAESTDTQYF. The CDR3 DNA is TGTGCCAGCAGCAGTGGACTAGCGGAAAGCACAGATACGCAGTATTTT.

The chain carries TRBV7-2 and TRBJ1-5; no clear D gene. Trimming cost V 1 base and J 3 bases, with 10 bases left between them. CDR3 length equals 15 residues. Germline-derived CDR1 and CDR2 are SGHTA and FQGNSA. DNA of the CDR3: TGTGCCAGCAGCTTAGGGGCGGAACTCAATCAGCCCCAGCATTTT. Amino acid sequence: CASSLGAELNQPQHF.

The chain uses TRBV7-8 and TRBJ2-3; 10 positions agree with TRBD2. This CDR3 spans 12 amino acids. The germline CDR1 and CDR2 sequences are SGHVS and FQNEAQ. J was trimmed by 15 bases and V by 4 bases; bases with no gene match: 7. The CDR3 DNA reads as TGTGCCAGCAGCTCCCAGCGGGGGGGCAAATATTTT. It yields the protein CASSSQRGGKYF.

This chain uses TRBV7-3 with TRBJ2-5; D is uncertain. The germline CDR1 and CDR2 sequences are SGHTA and FQGTGA. This CDR3 is built from 14 residues. With 5 bases removed from V and 1 base from J, the gap between germline ends came to 11 bases. As DNA, the CDR3 is TGTGCCAGCAGCCGATCAGGACCCCAAGAGACCCAGTACTTC. Residues: CASSRSGPQETQYF.